Below, one T cell receptor beta chain is given with its context. Antigen: not known. Because the CDR3 is missing its conserved closing phenylalanine or tryptophan, this is likely a read error. Breast cancer patients provided tissue from their axillary draining lymph nodes. Deletions cut 5 bases from V and 1 base from J, with 17 bases between. The CDR3 contains 16 residues. The germline V gene has CDR1 LNHDA and CDR2 SQIVND (reference sequence). TCRdb ran MiXCR on the multiplex PCR reads and lists one entry per CDR3 protein. The data hold roughly 130,000 distinct CDR3 sequences, with approximately 30% observed a single time. This entry comes from a study of breast tumors, draining lymph nodes, adjacent tissues. Notes on the study in general: Most tumor T cells seemingly derive from lymph node, then expand in tumor. Compared with basal-like, luminal-like tumors shared significantly more repertoire with nontumor tissue. Tumor T cell lymph node origin was a supported hypothesis, not proven. Tumors had less TCR diversity than lymph nodes, more than nontumor tissue.

The V gene is TRBV19, the J gene TRBJ1-2, with D possibly matching TRBD1 (5 bases). The sample consisted of axillary lymph node tissue. The clonotype comes from a female donor with breast cancer. Some clones in this sample may be carry-over from other donors' samples. The DNA of the CDR3 is TGTGCCAGTAGTCCCCCGGTTGGGAGGGGTAACTATGGCTACACCTCC. Translation: CASSPPVGRGNYGYTS.